The 26 T cell receptor beta chains below all came from one sample that was sequenced in a study of cytomegalovirus exposure and HLA in healthy donors. The study ran its PCR with 60 Vbeta and 13 Jbeta primers. Generated by immunoSEQ multiplex PCR, the TCRdb table keeps only in-frame clones and is missing some. The profile shows 120,000 or so clones, 17% of them singletons. Sequencing was carried out using PBMCs. All receptors derive from a female donor in good health and CMV-seropositive.

The rearrangement links TRBV5-1 to TRBJ1-2; 8 nucleotides line up with TRBD1. Germline trimming cut 0 bases from V and 0 bases from J; bases unmatched to any gene: 7. The CDR3 spans 17 residues. Germline CDR1 SGHRS, CDR2 YFSETQ. This CDR3 reads CASSLGGTGTANYGYTF. Here the CDR3 DNA reads TGCGCCAGCAGCTTGGGAGGGACAGGCACCGCTAACTATGGCTACACCTTC.

The rearrangement links TRBV7-9 to TRBJ1-4; 7 positions match TRBD1. With V trimmed by 0 bases and J by 4 bases, 5 bases remained unmatched. Germline V lookup: CDR1 SEHNR, CDR2 FQNEAQ (reference sequence). The CDR3 has 16 residues. CDR3 sequence: CASSLAPGQINEKLFF. DNA of the CDR3: TGTGCCAGCAGCTTAGCGCCGGGACAGATTAATGAAAAACTGTTTTTT.

J is TRBJ1-6 and V is TRBV30, with TRBD1 matching 9 bases. CDR1 and CDR2 (germline): GTSNPN, SVGIG (reference sequence). Unmatched junction bases numbered 17, after V lost 4 bases and J lost 7 bases. CDR3 length equals 18 residues. For the CDR3, the DNA is TGTGCCTGGACTGGAGCTCCCCGCGGGACAGGGTACAATTCACCCCTCCACTTT. This gives the protein CAWTGAPRGTGYNSPLHF.

The V and J genes are TRBV25-1 and TRBJ2-7, with 7 bases fitting TRBD1. This CDR3 contains 14 residues. V shed 3 bases and J 2 bases; nucleotides not matched to a gene: 4. Germline V gene lookup returns CDR1 MGHDK and CDR2 SYGVNS. The CDR3 here is CASSDRGYPYEQYF. CDR3 sequence (DNA): TGTGCCAGCAGTGACAGGGGGTATCCCTACGAGCAGTACTTC.

The DNA of the CDR3 is TGTGCCAGTAGTATAGCGGGAGCGCCTCCGCAGTACTTC. It translates to CASSIAGAPPQYF. The chain is built from TRBV19 and TRBJ2-7; D is perhaps TRBD2 (6 bases). From germline, CDR1 is LNHDA and CDR2 SQIVND (reference sequence). Trimming left V 1 base short and J 9 bases short, with 13 bases between. The CDR3 length is 13 residues.

This clone was found a few times. The V call is TRBV7-2, the J call TRBJ2-5; no firm D call. Germline lookup yields CDR1 SGHTA and CDR2 FQGNSA. The CDR3 length is 13 residues. Deletions cut 1 base from V and 3 bases from J, with 6 bases between. In nucleotides, the CDR3 is TGTGCCAGCAGCTTAGTTCCAGAAGAGACCCAGTACTTC. Its translation is CASSLVPEETQYF.

This clone came up a few times. V gene TRBV4-3 combines with J gene TRBJ2-2; weak D call: TRBD1 (6 bases). V lost 0 bases to trimming and J lost 0 bases, with 8 bases between them. From germline, CDR1 is LGHNA and CDR2 YSLEER. This CDR3 region has 16 residues. The chain's CDR3 is CASSQDWTANTGELFF. For the CDR3, the DNA is TGCGCCAGCAGCCAAGACTGGACAGCGAACACCGGGGAGCTGTTTTTT.

This chain connects TRBV29-1 to TRBJ2-3; tentative D call: TRBD1 (5 bases). The CDR3 totals 11 residues. With 5 bases removed from V and 6 bases from J, the gap between germline ends came to 9 bases. Germline CDR1 reads SQVTM; CDR2 reads ANQGSEA. CDR3 loop: CSVLDNDTQYF. The CDR3 coding sequence is TGCAGCGTTTTGGACAACGATACGCAGTATTTT.

This clone was seen a few times. The genes are TRBV28 and TRBJ1-1, with 10 bases lining up with TRBD1. Germline V gene sequence: CDR1 MDHEN, CDR2 SYDVKM. With V trimmed by 6 bases and J by 0 bases, 13 bases remained unmatched. The length of the CDR3 is 18 residues. CDR3: CASSHYNRDRGMNTEAFF. The CDR3 nucleotides read TGTGCCAGCAGCCATTATAACCGGGACAGGGGCATGAACACTGAAGCTTTCTTT.

This clone was detected a few times. The rearrangement links TRBV4-2 to TRBJ1-6, with 8 bases aligning to TRBD1. Looked up from germline, CDR1 is LGHNA and CDR2 is YNFKEQ. The CDR3 runs 18 residues. The junction had 13 bases not matched to a gene; V was cut back by 0 bases and J by 9 bases. CDR3 amino acids: CASSQEVVGRGLGSPLHF. CDR3 DNA: TGTGCCAGCAGCCAAGAAGTAGTCGGCAGGGGGCTAGGTTCACCCCTCCACTTT.

This clone was recorded a few times. The rearrangement joins TRBV7-3 to TRBJ2-1; weak D call: TRBD2 (6 bases). Looked up from germline, CDR1 is SGHTA and CDR2 is FQGTGA. There are 15 residues in the CDR3. V lost 5 bases to trimming and J lost 7 bases, with 18 bases between them. CDR3 region: CASSPSGRSDNEQFF. The CDR3 DNA is TGTGCCAGCAGCCCATCCGGGAGATCGGATAATGAGCAGTTCTTC.

The chain carries TRBV7-7 and TRBJ2-5, with 7 bases aligning to TRBD1. The length of the CDR3 is 16 residues. After removal of 5 bases from V and 2 bases from J, the junction contained 11 bases not matched to a gene. Germline V CDR1 and CDR2: SSHAT, FNYEAQ (reference sequence). The CDR3 region is CASSLQGVGIQETQYF. CDR3 DNA: TGTGCCAGCAGCCTCCAGGGGGTCGGGATTCAAGAGACCCAGTACTTC.

This clone occurred many times. The J gene is TRBJ2-2, the V gene TRBV7-3; 11 bases are a match to TRBD2. CDR3 size: 15 residues. Germline values: CDR1 SGHTA, CDR2 FQGTGA. J gave up 4 bases and V 5 bases, and 3 bases lay outside the gene matches. The CDR3 is CASSTSGSSTGELFF. CDR3 in DNA: TGTGCCAGCAGCACTAGCGGGAGTAGCACCGGGGAGCTGTTTTTT.

This chain joins TRBV5-1 and TRBJ1-5; possibly TRBD1 for D (5 bases). This CDR3 contains 16 residues. The V gene lost 7 bases and the J gene lost 3 bases, with 20 bases spanning the gap. Germline CDR1 is SGHRS and CDR2 is YFSETQ. CDR3 bases: TGCGCCAGCGCCTTAGGGGTGGGGGGAGTCAATCAGCCCCAGCATTTT. Protein: CASALGVGGVNQPQHF.

The V call is TRBV7-9, the J call TRBJ1-6, with D perhaps matching TRBD1 (6 bases). The CDR3 length is 11 residues. The ends were cut back, 7 bases at V and 14 bases at J, with 12 bases in the middle. In germline, CDR1 is SEHNR, CDR2 FQNEAQ (reference sequence). In DNA form, the CDR3 reads TGTGCCAGCACAGAAAGGGGGACCCTCCACTTT. This codes for CASTERGTLHF.

A few counts support this clone. The J gene is TRBJ2-1, the V gene TRBV7-2; no clear D gene. Trimming took off 3 bases at V and 9 bases at J, with 15 bases between the two ends. This CDR3 is built from 14 residues. Germline CDR1 and CDR2: SGHTA and FQGNSA. This CDR3 reads CASSFRTIRSEQFF. CDR3 in DNA: TGTGCCAGCAGCTTTAGAACTATAAGGAGTGAGCAGTTCTTC. The entire variable domain, with the rest obtained from reference TRBV7-2 and TRBJ2-1, is as follows: GAGVSQSPSNKVTEKGKDVELRCDPISGHTALYWYRQSLGQGLEFLIYFQGNSAPDKSGLPSDRFSAERTGGSVSTLTIQRTQQEDSAVYLCASSFRTIRSEQFFGPGTRLTVL.

The rearrangement joins TRBV5-1 to TRBJ1-1, with 7 bases aligning to TRBD1. The junction had 4 bases not matched to a gene; V was cut back by 4 bases and J by 4 bases. CDR3 size: 13 residues. CDR1 SGHRS and CDR2 YFSETQ come from the germline V gene. The CDR3 loop reads CASSKGQTTEAFF. Written as DNA, the CDR3 is TGCGCCAGCAGCAAGGGACAGACCACTGAAGCTTTCTTT.

This clone occurred a few times. The chain recombines TRBV18 with TRBJ1-2; TRBD1 matches at 7 bases. J was trimmed by 4 bases and V by 2 bases; bases with no gene match: 4. Germline V gene sequence: CDR1 KGHSH, CDR2 LQKENI. This CDR3 has 14 amino acids. The CDR3 loop is CASSPGQAFYGYTF. CDR3 in DNA: TGTGCCAGCTCACCAGGACAGGCGTTCTATGGCTACACCTTC.

The chain employs TRBV4-2 and TRBJ2-1, with 7 bases fitting TRBD2. Germline V CDR1 and CDR2: LGHNA, YNFKEQ. V lost 2 bases, J lost 4 bases, and 8 bases stayed unmatched. The CDR3 is 16 amino acids. The CDR3 loop is CASSQTSGKSYNEQFF. DNA of the CDR3: TGTGCCAGCAGCCAAACAAGCGGGAAGAGTTACAATGAGCAGTTCTTC.

In its sample, this clone was seen a few times. The V and J genes are TRBV5-1 and TRBJ2-2; 10 nucleotides match TRBD2. V lost 6 bases to trimming and J lost 2 bases; unmatched junction nucleotides: 7. The CDR3 is made up of 16 amino acids. The germline V gene has CDR1 SGHRS and CDR2 YFSETQ. The CDR3 region has the DNA TGCGCCAGCAAAACTAGCGGGGCCCTTAACACCGGGGAGCTGTTTTTT. It encodes CASKTSGALNTGELFF.

The gene calls are TRBV4-2 and TRBJ2-3; 7 bases map to TRBD2. Per the germline V gene, CDR1 is LGHNA and CDR2 is YNFKEQ. This CDR3 region has 16 residues. J was trimmed by 7 bases and V by 1 base; bases with no gene match: 11. CDR3 nucleotides: TGTGCCAGCAGCCAAGCGTCTAGCGGAATTCGGAATACGCAGTATTTT. As protein: CASSQASSGIRNTQYF.

This clone was recorded a few times. The gene calls are TRBV19 and TRBJ1-5; 7 bases fit TRBD1. The CDR3 length is 13 residues. Losses at the gene ends were 4 bases for V and 6 bases for J; bases not matched to a gene: 3. CDR1 LNHDA and CDR2 SQIVND come from the germline V gene (reference sequence). The DNA for the CDR3 is TGTGCCAGTAGTAGACAGGGCGGTCAGCCCCAGCATTTT. It codes for CASSRQGGQPQHF. Looking up the rest from reference TRBV19 and TRBJ1-5 gives the full variable domain: DGGITQSPKYLFRKEGQNVTLSCEQNLNHDAMYWYRQDPGQGLRLIYYSQIVNDFQKGDIAEGYSVSREKKESFPLTVTSAQKNPTAFYLCASSRQGGQPQHFGDGTRLSIL.

The genes are TRBV7-2 and TRBJ1-4; 8 positions agree with TRBD1. V trimming: 5 bases; J trimming: 6 bases; junction bases outside the gene matches: 5. The CDR3 contains 14 residues. Germline values: CDR1 SGHTA, CDR2 FQGNSA. The CDR3 DNA sequence: TGTGCCAGCAGCCTGGGACAGGCGTATGAAAAACTGTTTTTT. It translates to CASSLGQAYEKLFF.

The J gene is TRBJ2-3, the V gene TRBV5-4; 10 bases are a match to TRBD2. CDR3 length: 16 residues. Germline V CDR1 and CDR2: SGHNT, YYREEE (reference sequence). V was pared by 4 bases and J by 4 bases, with 9 bases of the junction left unmatched. CDR3 sequence reads: CASSVESGRGSDTQYF. CDR3 nucleotide sequence: TGTGCCAGCAGCGTAGAAAGCGGGAGGGGGTCAGATACGCAGTATTTT.

The sample holds a few counts of this clone. The rearrangement uses TRBV19 and TRBJ2-6, with D unclear. V lost 9 bases, J lost 0 bases, and 3 bases lay in between. CDR3 length equals 12 residues. The V gene's germline CDR1 is LNHDA and CDR2 SQIVND (reference sequence). The CDR3 reads CASVSGANVLTF. CDR3 nucleotides: TGTGCCAGCGTCTCTGGGGCCAACGTCCTGACTTTC.

The rearrangement uses TRBV18 and TRBJ2-1; 14 nucleotides align to TRBD2. V was pared by 5 bases and J by 7 bases, with 4 bases of the junction left unmatched. The CDR3 has 15 residues. Per the germline V gene, CDR1 is KGHSH and CDR2 is LQKENI. Here the CDR3 DNA reads TGTGCCAGCTCATCCCGACTAGCGGGAGGGAATGAGCAGTTCTTC. Protein: CASSSRLAGGNEQFF.